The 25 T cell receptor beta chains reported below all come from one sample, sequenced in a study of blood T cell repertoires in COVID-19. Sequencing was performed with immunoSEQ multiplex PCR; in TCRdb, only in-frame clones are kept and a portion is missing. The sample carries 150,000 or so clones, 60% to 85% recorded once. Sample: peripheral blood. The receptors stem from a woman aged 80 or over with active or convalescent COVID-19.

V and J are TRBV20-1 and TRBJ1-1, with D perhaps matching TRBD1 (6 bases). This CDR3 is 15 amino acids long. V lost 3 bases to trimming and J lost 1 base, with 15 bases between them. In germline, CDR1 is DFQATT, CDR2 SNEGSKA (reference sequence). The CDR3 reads CSASLGTGWNTEAFF. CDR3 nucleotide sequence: TGCAGTGCTAGTTTAGGCACAGGGTGGAACACTGAAGCTTTCTTT.

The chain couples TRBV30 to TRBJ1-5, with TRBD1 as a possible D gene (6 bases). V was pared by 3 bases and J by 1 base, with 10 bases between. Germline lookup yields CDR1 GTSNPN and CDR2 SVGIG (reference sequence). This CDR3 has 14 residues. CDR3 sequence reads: CAWSRTASNQPQHF. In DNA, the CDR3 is TGTGCCTGGAGCCGGACAGCCAGCAATCAGCCCCAGCATTTT.

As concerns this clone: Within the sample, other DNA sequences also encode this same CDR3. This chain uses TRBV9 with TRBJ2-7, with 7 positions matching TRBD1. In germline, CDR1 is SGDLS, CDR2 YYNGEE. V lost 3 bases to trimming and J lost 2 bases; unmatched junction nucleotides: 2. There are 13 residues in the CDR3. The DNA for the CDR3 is TGTGCCAGCAGCGGACAGGGCGCCTACGAGCAGTACTTC. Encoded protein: CASSGQGAYEQYF.

For the CDR3, the DNA is TGTGCCAGCAGTTTAGCGGGGGGGCTGAGGGGAGATACGCAGTATTTT. Residues: CASSLAGGLRGDTQYF. The chain couples TRBV28 to TRBJ2-3, with TRBD2 matching over 9 bases. This CDR3 has 16 amino acids. CDR1 and CDR2 (germline): MDHEN, SYDVKM. Germline trimming cut 2 bases from V and 5 bases from J; bases unmatched to any gene: 8.

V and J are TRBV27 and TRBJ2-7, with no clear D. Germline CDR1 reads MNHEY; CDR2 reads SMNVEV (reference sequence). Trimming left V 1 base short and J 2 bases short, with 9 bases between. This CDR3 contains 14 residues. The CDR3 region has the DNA TGTGCCAGCAGTTTATTAGGAGTACCCTACGAGCAGTACTTC. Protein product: CASSLLGVPYEQYF.

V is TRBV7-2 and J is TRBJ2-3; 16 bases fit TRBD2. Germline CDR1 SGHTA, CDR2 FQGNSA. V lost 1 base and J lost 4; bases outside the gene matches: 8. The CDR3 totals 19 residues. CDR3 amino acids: CASSLVMGTSGGAADTQYF. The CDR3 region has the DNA TGTGCCAGCAGCTTAGTTATGGGGACTAGCGGGGGGGCCGCAGATACGCAGTATTTT.

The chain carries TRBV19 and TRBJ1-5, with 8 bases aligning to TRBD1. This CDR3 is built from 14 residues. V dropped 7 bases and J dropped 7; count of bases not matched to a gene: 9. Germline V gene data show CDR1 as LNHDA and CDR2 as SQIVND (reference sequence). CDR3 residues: CASTMGRGHQPQHF. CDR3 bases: TGTGCCAGTACTATGGGCAGGGGGCACCAGCCCCAGCATTTT.

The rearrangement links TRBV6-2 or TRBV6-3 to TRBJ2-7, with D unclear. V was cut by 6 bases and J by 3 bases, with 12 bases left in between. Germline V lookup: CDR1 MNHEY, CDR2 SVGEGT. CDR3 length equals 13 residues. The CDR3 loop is CASSRQARYEQYF. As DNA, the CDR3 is TGTGCCAGCAGCCGCCAAGCTCGCTACGAGCAGTACTTC.

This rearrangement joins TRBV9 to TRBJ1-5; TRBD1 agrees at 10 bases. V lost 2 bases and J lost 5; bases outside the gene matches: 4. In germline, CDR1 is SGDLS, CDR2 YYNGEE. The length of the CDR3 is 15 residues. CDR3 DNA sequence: TGTGCCAGCAGCGTGACAGGGGGCTCTCATCAGCCCCAGCATTTT. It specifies CASSVTGGSHQPQHF.

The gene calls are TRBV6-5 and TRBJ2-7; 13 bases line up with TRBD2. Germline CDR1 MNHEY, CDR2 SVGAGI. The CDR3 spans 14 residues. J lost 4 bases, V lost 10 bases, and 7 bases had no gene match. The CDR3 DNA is TGTGCCACCCAAGGACTAGCGGGGGCTTACGAGCAGTACTTC. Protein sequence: CATQGLAGAYEQYF.

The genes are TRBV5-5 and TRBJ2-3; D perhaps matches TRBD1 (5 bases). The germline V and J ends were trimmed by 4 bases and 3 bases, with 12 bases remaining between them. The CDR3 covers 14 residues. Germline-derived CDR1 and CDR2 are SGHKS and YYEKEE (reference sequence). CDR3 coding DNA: TGTGCCAGCAGCCCGGACATTGGGACAGATACGCAGTATTTT. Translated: CASSPDIGTDTQYF.

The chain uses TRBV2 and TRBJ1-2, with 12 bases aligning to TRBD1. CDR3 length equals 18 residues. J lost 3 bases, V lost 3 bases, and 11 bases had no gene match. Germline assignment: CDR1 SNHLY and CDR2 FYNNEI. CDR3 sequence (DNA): TGTGCCAGCAGTGACCCGGGACAGGGGGCGTATATATACTATGGCTACACCTTC. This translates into CASSDPGQGAYIYYGYTF.

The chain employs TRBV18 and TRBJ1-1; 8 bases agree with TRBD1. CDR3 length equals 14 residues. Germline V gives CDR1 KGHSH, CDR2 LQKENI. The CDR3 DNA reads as TGTGCAGCTACCAGGGACAGGAAGAACACTGAAGCTTTCTTT. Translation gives CAATRDRKNTEAFF.

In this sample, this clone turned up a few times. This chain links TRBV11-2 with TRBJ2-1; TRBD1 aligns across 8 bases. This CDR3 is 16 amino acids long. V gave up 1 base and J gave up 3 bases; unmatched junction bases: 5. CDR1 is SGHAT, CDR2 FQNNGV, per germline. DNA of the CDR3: TGTGCCAGCAGCTTAGGACAGGGGATATTCTACAATGAGCAGTTCTTC. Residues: CASSLGQGIFYNEQFF.

The CDR3 loop reads CASSLDWGGKNIQYF. Here the CDR3 DNA reads TGCGCCAGCAGCCTGGATTGGGGGGGCAAAAACATTCAGTACTTC. This rearrangement joins TRBV5-1 to TRBJ2-4; 7 bases match TRBD2. Germline V lookup: CDR1 SGHRS, CDR2 YFSETQ. This CDR3 has 15 amino acids. Trimming took 4 bases from V and 3 from J; bases not matched to a gene: 7.

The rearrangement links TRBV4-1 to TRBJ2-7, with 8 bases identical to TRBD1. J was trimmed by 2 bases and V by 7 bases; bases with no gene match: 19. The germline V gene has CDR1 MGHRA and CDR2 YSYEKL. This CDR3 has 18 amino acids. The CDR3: CASTKGRPGQGLTYEQYF. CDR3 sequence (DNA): TGCGCCAGCACCAAAGGGCGCCCCGGACAGGGTCTCACCTACGAGCAGTACTTC.

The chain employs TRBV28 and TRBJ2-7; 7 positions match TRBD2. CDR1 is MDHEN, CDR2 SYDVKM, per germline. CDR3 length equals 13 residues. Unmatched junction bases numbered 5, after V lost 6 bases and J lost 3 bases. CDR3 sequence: CASSSGTNYEQYF. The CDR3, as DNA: TGTGCCAGCAGCTCCGGGACTAACTACGAGCAGTACTTC.

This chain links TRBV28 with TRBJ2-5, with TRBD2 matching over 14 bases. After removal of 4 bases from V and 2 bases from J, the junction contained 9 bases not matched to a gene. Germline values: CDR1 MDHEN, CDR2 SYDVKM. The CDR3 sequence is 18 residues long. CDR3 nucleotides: TGTGCCAGCAGTTCAATGGGGACTAGCGGGGGAATACAAGAGACCCAGTACTTC. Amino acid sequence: CASSSMGTSGGIQETQYF.

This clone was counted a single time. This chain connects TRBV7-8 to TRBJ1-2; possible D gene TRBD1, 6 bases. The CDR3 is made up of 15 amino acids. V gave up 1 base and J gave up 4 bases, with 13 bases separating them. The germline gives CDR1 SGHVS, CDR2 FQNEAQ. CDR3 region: CASSLDLSQGYGYTF. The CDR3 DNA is TGTGCCAGCAGCTTAGATTTATCACAGGGCTATGGCTACACCTTC.

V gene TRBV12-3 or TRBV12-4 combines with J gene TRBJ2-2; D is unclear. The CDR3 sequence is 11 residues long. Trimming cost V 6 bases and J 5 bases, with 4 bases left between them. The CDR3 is CASRTTGELFF. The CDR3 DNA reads TGTGCCAGCAGGACAACCGGGGAGCTGTTTTTT.

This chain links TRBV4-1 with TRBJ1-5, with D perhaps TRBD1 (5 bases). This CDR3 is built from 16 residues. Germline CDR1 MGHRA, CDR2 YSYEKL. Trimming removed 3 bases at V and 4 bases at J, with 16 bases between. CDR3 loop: CASSHLNMGLNQPQHF. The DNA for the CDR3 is TGCGCCAGCAGCCACCTCAATATGGGACTAAATCAGCCCCAGCATTTT.

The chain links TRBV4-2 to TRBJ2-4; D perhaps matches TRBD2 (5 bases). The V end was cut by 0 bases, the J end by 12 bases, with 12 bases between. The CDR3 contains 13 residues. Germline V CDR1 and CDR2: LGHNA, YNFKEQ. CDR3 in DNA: TGTGCCAGCAGCCAAGATGGAGGAACTAATCAGTACTTC. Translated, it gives CASSQDGGTNQYF.

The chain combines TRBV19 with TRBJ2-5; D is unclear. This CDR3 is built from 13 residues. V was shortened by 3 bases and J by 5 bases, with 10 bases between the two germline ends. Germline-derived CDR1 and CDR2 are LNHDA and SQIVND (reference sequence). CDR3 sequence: CASSIAGYETQYF. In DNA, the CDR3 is TGTGCCAGTAGTATCGCCGGGTACGAGACCCAGTACTTC.

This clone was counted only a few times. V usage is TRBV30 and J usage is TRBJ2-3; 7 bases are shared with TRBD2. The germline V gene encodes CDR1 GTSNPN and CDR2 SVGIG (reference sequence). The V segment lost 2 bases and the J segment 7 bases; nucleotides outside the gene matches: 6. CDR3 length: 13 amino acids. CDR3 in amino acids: CAWSPSGAYTQYF. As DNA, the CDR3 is TGTGCCTGGAGTCCTAGCGGAGCCTATACGCAGTATTTT.

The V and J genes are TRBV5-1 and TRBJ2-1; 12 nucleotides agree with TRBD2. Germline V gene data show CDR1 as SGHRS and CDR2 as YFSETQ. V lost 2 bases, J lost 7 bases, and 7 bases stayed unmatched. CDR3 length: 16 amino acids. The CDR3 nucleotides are TGCGCCAGCAGCTTACTGACTAGCGGGGGCCTGAATGAGCAGTTCTTC. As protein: CASSLLTSGGLNEQFF.